These 13 T cell receptor beta chains came from one sample sequenced in a study of beta chain features in type 1 diabetes. Study results and caveats: All four CD4+ subsets of Type 1 diabetes patients contained TCRB CDR3s that were moderately but significantly shorter.

The whole isolated RNA underwent reverse transcription, so sequencing captured expressed TCRB transcripts. Clones were sequenced by immunoSEQ multiplex PCR, and TCRdb holds only the in-frame ones, with some missing. Counted here are some 350,000 clones, approximately 15% occurring once; the ten biggest clones make up 0.013% to 0.015%. No antigen is known for these receptors. Sequenced material: naive CD4+ T cells from blood. These receptors originate from a woman aged 18-29 years with type 1 diabetes.

In this sample, this clone turned up a few times. The chain carries TRBV5-1 and TRBJ2-5, with TRBD1 matching 8 bases. The junction had 12 bases not matched to a gene; V was cut back by 4 bases and J by 4 bases. Germline loops: CDR1 SGHRS, CDR2 YFSETQ. The CDR3 has 16 residues. This chain's CDR3 is CASSAGQGELTETQYF. The CDR3 DNA follows: TGCGCCAGCAGCGCCGGACAGGGCGAACTCACAGAGACCCAGTACTTC. Looking up the rest from reference TRBV5-1 and TRBJ2-5 gives the full variable domain: KAGVTQTPRYLIKTRGQQVTLSCSPISGHRSVSWYQQTPGQGLQFLFEYFSETQRNKGNFPGRFSGRQFSNSRSEMNVSTLELGDSALYLCASSAGQGELTETQYFGPGTRLLVL.

This chain uses TRBV30 with TRBJ2-1, with 10 bases that match TRBD2. The CDR3 contains 15 residues. The junction had 10 bases not matched to a gene; V was cut back by 3 bases and J by 8 bases. Germline assignment: CDR1 GTSNPN and CDR2 SVGIG (reference sequence). The CDR3 DNA sequence: TGTGCCTGGAGCCCATCCGGGACTAGCGTATATGAGCAGTTCTTC. Translation: CAWSPSGTSVYEQFF.

V and J are TRBV18 and TRBJ1-5, with TRBD1 matching over 11 bases. The CDR3 totals 16 residues. Looked up from germline, CDR1 is KGHSH and CDR2 is LQKENI. J was trimmed by 2 bases and V by 5 bases; bases with no gene match: 5. CDR3 protein: CASSLGQGDGNQPQHF. The CDR3 nucleotides are TGTGCCAGCTCATTGGGACAGGGGGATGGCAATCAGCCCCAGCATTTT.

The J gene is TRBJ2-7, the V gene TRBV5-1; 9 positions agree with TRBD2. The CDR3 is 15 residues long. Germline-derived CDR1 and CDR2 are SGHRS and YFSETQ. V shed 0 bases and J 5 bases; nucleotides not matched to a gene: 6. CDR3 loop: CASSLGGGRANEQYV. The CDR3 DNA reads as TGCGCCAGCAGCTTGGGCGGCGGGAGGGCCAACGAGCAGTACGTC.

This clone was found a few times. This sequence joins TRBV5-1 and TRBJ2-7, with a weak D call TRBD1 (7 bases). In germline, CDR1 is SGHRS, CDR2 YFSETQ. The CDR3 length is 16 residues. Trimming pared 4 bases from V and 4 bases from J, leaving 21 bases between. This CDR3 reads CASSVSGGKRSYEQYF. The CDR3 region has the DNA TGCGCCAGCAGCGTCTCAGGGGGGAAGAGGTCTTACGAGCAGTACTTC.

This clone was seen only a few times. The genes are TRBV30 and TRBJ2-1; TRBD2 matches 12 bases. Germline trimming cut 5 bases from V and 6 bases from J; bases unmatched to any gene: 5. Germline V gene sequence: CDR1 GTSNPN, CDR2 SVGIG (reference sequence). This CDR3 is built from 14 residues. This CDR3 is CAWASSGRANEQFF. The CDR3 coding sequence is TGTGCCTGGGCATCTAGCGGGAGGGCCAATGAGCAGTTCTTC.

The chain carries TRBV10-3 and TRBJ2-6; 7 positions match TRBD1. V was pared by 10 bases and J by 4 bases, with 7 bases of the junction left unmatched. This CDR3 spans 14 amino acids. Germline CDR1 and CDR2: ENHRY and SYGVKD. The CDR3 spells CASRQGAGANVLTF. In nucleotides, the CDR3 is TGTGCCAGCAGACAGGGAGCCGGGGCCAACGTCCTGACTTTC.

This sequence joins TRBV18 and TRBJ2-6; D possibly corresponds to TRBD1 (5 bases). Germline V gives CDR1 KGHSH, CDR2 LQKENI. With 4 bases removed from V and 0 bases from J, the gap between germline ends came to 7 bases. The CDR3 has 15 residues. This CDR3 is CASSQGNSGANVLTF. CDR3 in DNA: TGTGCCAGCTCACAGGGGAACTCTGGGGCCAACGTCCTGACTTTC. The full variable domain, with the rest looked up from reference TRBV18 and TRBJ2-6, is NAGVMQNPRHLVRRRGQEARLRCSPMKGHSHVYWYRQLPEEGLKFMVYLQKENIIDESGMPKERFSAEFPKEGPSILRIQQVVRGDSAAYFCASSQGNSGANVLTFGAGSRLTVL.

This chain uses TRBV30 with TRBJ1-5, with D unresolved. Trimming shortened V by 3 bases and J by 0 bases, and 3 bases separated the two germline ends. There are 12 residues in the CDR3. Germline CDR1 and CDR2: GTSNPN and SVGIG (reference sequence). The CDR3 protein is CAWSGSNQPQHF. The CDR3 nucleotides are TGTGCCTGGAGCGGTAGCAATCAGCCCCAGCATTTT.

J is TRBJ1-4 and V is TRBV5-1; no clear D. In germline, CDR1 is SGHRS, CDR2 YFSETQ. CDR3 length: 14 residues. The V end was cut by 5 bases, the J end by 7 bases, with 15 bases between. CDR3: CASSQSWSAEKLFF. CDR3 sequence (DNA): TGCGCCAGCAGTCAATCATGGAGCGCTGAAAAACTGTTTTTT.

In this sample, this clone turned up a few times. The V and J genes are TRBV30 and TRBJ2-7; maybe TRBD2 (5 bases). The length of the CDR3 is 15 residues. Germline V lookup: CDR1 GTSNPN, CDR2 SVGIG (reference sequence). V lost 7 bases to trimming and J lost 0 bases, with 19 bases between them. CDR3 residues: CASPEVLGHSYEQYF. The DNA of the CDR3 is TGTGCCTCCCCGGAGGTCCTAGGGCACTCCTACGAGCAGTACTTC.

This clone has only a few counts. This chain links TRBV5-4 with TRBJ2-1; TRBD2 agrees at 11 bases. The CDR3 extends over 17 amino acids. Trimming removed 5 bases from V and 0 bases from J; junction bases left unmatched: 7. The V gene's germline CDR1 is SGHNT and CDR2 YYREEE (reference sequence). CDR3 nucleotide sequence: TGTGCCAGCAGGTCGGGACTAGCGGACTTCTCCTACAATGAGCAGTTCTTC. This sequence encodes CASRSGLADFSYNEQFF. The full variable domain, with the rest looked up from reference TRBV5-4 and TRBJ2-1, is ETGVTQSPTHLIKTRGQQVTLRCSSQSGHNTVSWYQQALGQGPQFIFQYYREEENGRGNFPPRFSGLQFPNYSSELNVNALELDDSALYLCASRSGLADFSYNEQFFGPGTRLTVL.

The chain is built from TRBV18 and TRBJ2-7; 8 positions agree with TRBD2. The CDR3 spans 16 residues. Germline V gene data show CDR1 as KGHSH and CDR2 as LQKENI. The V and J ends lost 2 bases and 0 bases, in that order; junction bases with no gene match: 6. CDR3 DNA sequence: TGTGCCAGCTCACCAAAGGGGAGCGGGAGCTCCTACGAGCAGTACTTC. Protein: CASSPKGSGSSYEQYF.